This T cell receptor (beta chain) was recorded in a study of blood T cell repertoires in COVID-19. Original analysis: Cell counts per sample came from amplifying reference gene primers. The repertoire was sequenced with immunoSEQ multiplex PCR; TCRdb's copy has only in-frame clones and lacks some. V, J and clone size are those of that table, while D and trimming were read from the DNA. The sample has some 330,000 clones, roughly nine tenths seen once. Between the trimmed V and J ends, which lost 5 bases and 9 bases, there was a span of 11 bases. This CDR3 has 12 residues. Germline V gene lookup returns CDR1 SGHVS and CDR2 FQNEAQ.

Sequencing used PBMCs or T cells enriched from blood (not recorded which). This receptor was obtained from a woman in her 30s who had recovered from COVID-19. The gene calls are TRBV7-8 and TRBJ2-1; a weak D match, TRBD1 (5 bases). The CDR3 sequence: CASSPTVGEQFF. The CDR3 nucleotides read TGTGCCAGCAGCCCGACAGTAGGTGAGCAGTTCTTC. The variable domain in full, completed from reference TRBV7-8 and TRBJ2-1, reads GAGVSQSPRYKVAKRGQDVALRCDPISGHVSLFWYQQALGQGPEFLTYFQNEAQLDKSGLPSDRFFAERPEGSVSTLKIQRTQQEDSAVYLCASSPTVGEQFFGPGTRLTVL.